Presented here are 9 T cell receptor beta chains from one specimen sequenced in a study of early T cells in non-severe SARS-CoV-2 infection (TCRdb year 2021). Receptors were amplified or captured by 5' RACE. Sequencing relied on a NextSeq 500. TCRdb passed the public sequencing reads through fastp at Q25 and MiXCR, retaining productive beta sequences. Rows with a matching CDR3 protein are joined into one entry that keeps the most common DNA and genes. Across this sample there are roughly 76,000 distinct CDR3 sequences, with roughly an eighth seen only once. Together, the top ten hold 3.9% of the sample. The specimen was whole blood. These receptors were collected from an adult who was a healthcare worker with PCR-confirmed SARS-CoV-2 infection or an uninfected control (not recorded which).

Ten or more counts support this clonotype. The V and J genes are TRBV7-2 and TRBJ1-5; 9 positions match TRBD1. The length of the CDR3 is 16 residues. The V gene end was trimmed by 6 bases and the J gene end by 4 bases; junction bases not matched to a gene: 10. The V gene's germline CDR1 is SGHTA and CDR2 FQGNSA. The CDR3 loop is CASSGQGSFMNQPQHF. The CDR3, as DNA: TGTGCCAGCAGTGGACAGGGGAGCTTTATGAATCAGCCCCAGCATTTT.

This clonotype was counted many times. This chain links TRBV5-1 with TRBJ2-2, with 8 bases fitting TRBD1. Losses at the gene ends were 4 bases for V and 7 bases for J; bases not matched to a gene: 6. This CDR3 is 14 amino acids long. Per germline, CDR1 SGHRS and CDR2 YFSETQ. As DNA, the CDR3 is TGCGCCAGCAGCCTGGACAGGGCGAACGGGGAGCTGTTTTTT. Translating gives CASSLDRANGELFF.

This clonotype was recorded many times. The chain uses TRBV7-6 and TRBJ2-1; maybe TRBD1 (5 bases). From germline, CDR1 is SGHVS and CDR2 FNYEAQ. This CDR3 is built from 13 residues. V dropped 5 bases and J dropped 7 bases, with 12 bases sitting between them. CDR3 sequence (DNA): TGTGCCAGCAGCCCATTCCAGGGTAATGAGCAGTTCTTC. Its protein is CASSPFQGNEQFF.

This rearrangement joins TRBV7-3 to TRBJ2-3, with 9 bases aligning to TRBD2. The CDR3 has 16 amino acids. CDR1 SGHTA and CDR2 FQGTGA come from the germline V gene. Unmatched junction bases numbered 7, after V lost 1 base and J lost 5 bases. Here the CDR3 reads CASSLMAGGPVDTQYF. DNA of the CDR3: TGTGCCAGCAGCTTAATGGCGGGAGGGCCTGTAGATACGCAGTATTTT.

This clonotype has a handful of counts. V gene TRBV18 combines with J gene TRBJ2-2; D gene unclear. V was pared by 4 bases and J by 1 base, with 7 bases between. Germline loops: CDR1 KGHSH, CDR2 LQKENI. CDR3 size: 14 residues. The CDR3 nucleotides are TGTGCCAGCTCACAGGGCCGGAACACCGGGGAGCTGTTTTTT. Translating gives CASSQGRNTGELFF.

Notes on this clonotype: Sequence at one end of the junction differs from germline and may be a read error. The chain recombines TRBV29-1 with TRBJ2-2; tentatively, D is TRBD2 (6 bases). CDR1 is SQVTM and CDR2 is ANQGSEA in the germline V gene. The CDR3 runs to 13 residues. CDR3 nucleotides: TGCAGCGCCGCGAGGGACTGGACCGAGGAGCTGTTTTTT. Residues: CSAARDWTEELFF.

This clonotype turned up a few times. The J gene is TRBJ2-1, the V gene TRBV27; 12 bases align to TRBD1. V shed 5 bases and J 4 bases; nucleotides not matched to a gene: 6. The CDR3 length is 16 residues. The germline V gene encodes CDR1 MNHEY and CDR2 SMNVEV (reference sequence). The DNA of the CDR3 is TGTGCCAGCAGTCCCCCGGGACAGGGGGCATACAATGAGCAGTTCTTC. It specifies CASSPPGQGAYNEQFF.

The count of this clonotype is one. The chain combines TRBV28 with TRBJ2-5, with 7 bases fitting TRBD2. This CDR3 is 13 amino acids long. Germline-derived CDR1 and CDR2 are MDHEN and SYDVKM. V gave up 7 bases and J gave up 5 bases; unmatched junction bases: 7. Written as DNA, the CDR3 is TGTGCCAGCACCCAGCGGGATATCGAGACCCAGTACTTC. Residues: CASTQRDIETQYF. The full variable domain, with the rest looked up from reference TRBV28 and TRBJ2-5, is DVKVTQSSRYLVKRTGEKVFLECVQDMDHENMFWYRQDPGLGLRLIYFSYDVKMKEKGDIPEGYSVSREKKERFSLILESASTNQTSMYLCASTQRDIETQYFGPGTRLLVL.

The gene calls are TRBV4-1 and TRBJ2-7, with D maybe TRBD2 (6 bases). This CDR3 contains 14 residues. V lost 0 bases, J lost 4 bases, and 10 bases lay in between. Per germline, CDR1 MGHRA and CDR2 YSYEKL. CDR3 nucleotides: TGCGCCAGCAGCCAAGATGTACTAGCTTACGAGCAGTACTTC. This gives the protein CASSQDVLAYEQYF.